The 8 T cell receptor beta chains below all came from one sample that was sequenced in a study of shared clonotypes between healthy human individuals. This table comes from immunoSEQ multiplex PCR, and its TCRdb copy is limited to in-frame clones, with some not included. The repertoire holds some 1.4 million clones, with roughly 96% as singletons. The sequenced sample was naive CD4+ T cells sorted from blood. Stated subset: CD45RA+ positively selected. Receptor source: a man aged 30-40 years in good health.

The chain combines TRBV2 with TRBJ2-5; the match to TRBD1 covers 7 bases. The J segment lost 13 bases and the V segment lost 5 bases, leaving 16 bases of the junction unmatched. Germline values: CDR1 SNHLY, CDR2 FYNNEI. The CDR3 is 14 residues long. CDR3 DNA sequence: TGTGCCAGCAGTAGGGACAGCTCAAGAGAATCGGGGTACTTC. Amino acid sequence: CASSRDSSRESGYF. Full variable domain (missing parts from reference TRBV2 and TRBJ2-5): EPEVTQTPSHQVTQMGQEVILRCVPISNHLYFYWYRQILGQKVEFLVSFYNNEISEKSEIFDDQFSVERPDGSNFTLKIRSTKLEDSAMYFCASSRDSSRESGYFGPGTRLLVL.

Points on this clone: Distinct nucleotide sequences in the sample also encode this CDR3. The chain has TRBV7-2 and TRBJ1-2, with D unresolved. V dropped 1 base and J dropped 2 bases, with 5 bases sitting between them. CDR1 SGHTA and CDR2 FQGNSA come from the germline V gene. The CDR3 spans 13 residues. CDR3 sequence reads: CASSLDSNYGYTF. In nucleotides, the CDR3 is TGTGCCAGCAGCTTAGATTCCAACTATGGCTACACCTTC. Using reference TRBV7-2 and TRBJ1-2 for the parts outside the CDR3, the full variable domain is GAGVSQSPSNKVTEKGKDVELRCDPISGHTALYWYRQSLGQGLEFLIYFQGNSAPDKSGLPSDRFSAERTGGSVSTLTIQRTQQEDSAVYLCASSLDSNYGYTFGSGTRLTVV.

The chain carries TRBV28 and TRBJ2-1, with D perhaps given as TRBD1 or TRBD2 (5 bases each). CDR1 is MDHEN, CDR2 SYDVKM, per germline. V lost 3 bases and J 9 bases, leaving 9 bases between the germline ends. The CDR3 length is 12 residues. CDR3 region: CASSFRGPEQFF. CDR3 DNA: TGTGCCAGCAGTTTTAGGGGACCTGAGCAGTTCTTC.

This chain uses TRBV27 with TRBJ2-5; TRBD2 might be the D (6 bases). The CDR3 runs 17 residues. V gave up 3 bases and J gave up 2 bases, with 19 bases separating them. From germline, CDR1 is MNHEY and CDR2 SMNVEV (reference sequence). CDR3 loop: CASSLAGLTPNQETQYF. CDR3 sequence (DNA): TGTGCCAGCAGTTTGGCGGGGCTAACCCCCAATCAAGAGACCCAGTACTTC.

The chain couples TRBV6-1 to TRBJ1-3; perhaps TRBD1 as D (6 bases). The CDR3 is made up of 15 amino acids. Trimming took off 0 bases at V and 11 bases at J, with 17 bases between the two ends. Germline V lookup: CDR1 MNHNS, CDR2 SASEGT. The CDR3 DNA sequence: TGTGCCAGCAGTGAAGCGGTGGGGACACTCCTGCCCATATATTTT. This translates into CASSEAVGTLLPIYF.

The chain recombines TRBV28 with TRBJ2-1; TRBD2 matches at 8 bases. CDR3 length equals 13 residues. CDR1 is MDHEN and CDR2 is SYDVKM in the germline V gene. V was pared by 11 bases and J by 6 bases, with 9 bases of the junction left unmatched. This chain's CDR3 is CAAGTRKGNEQFF. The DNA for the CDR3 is TGTGCCGCCGGGACTAGAAAGGGCAATGAGCAGTTCTTC.

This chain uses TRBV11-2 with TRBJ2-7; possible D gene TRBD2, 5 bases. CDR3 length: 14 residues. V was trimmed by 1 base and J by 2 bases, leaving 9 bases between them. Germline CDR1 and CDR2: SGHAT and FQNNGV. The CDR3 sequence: CASSLVKRPYEQYF. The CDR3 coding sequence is TGTGCCAGCAGCTTAGTGAAGCGGCCCTACGAGCAGTACTTC.

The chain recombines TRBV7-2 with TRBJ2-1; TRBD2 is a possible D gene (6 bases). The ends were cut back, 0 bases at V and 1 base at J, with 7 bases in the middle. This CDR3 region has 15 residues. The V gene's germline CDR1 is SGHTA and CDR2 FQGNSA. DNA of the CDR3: TGTGCCAGCAGCTTAGCCGCGGGATCCTACAATGAGCAGTTCTTC. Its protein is CASSLAAGSYNEQFF.